One sample yielded the 17 T cell receptor beta chains listed below, sequenced in a study of T cell responses to AZD1222 COVID-19 vaccine. The table came from immunoSEQ multiplex PCR; TCRdb's copy has only in-frame clones and leaves some out. The table records 150,000 to 200,000 clones, about 89% of them present only once. The sequencing here drew on peripheral blood, taken on day 0 of MenACWY control vaccination. These receptors were obtained from an adult in good health.

The chain combines TRBV29-1 with TRBJ2-4; possibly TRBD2 for D (6 bases). Germline values: CDR1 SQVTM, CDR2 ANQGSEA. The CDR3 runs 15 residues. CDR3 amino acids: CRSGGADGAKNIQYF. CDR3 nucleotide sequence: TGCAGATCCGGAGGGGCCGACGGAGCCAAAAACATTCAGTACTTC.

The chain couples TRBV27 to TRBJ1-6; D possibly corresponds to TRBD1 (6 bases). V was cut by 2 bases and J by 3 bases, with 8 bases left in between. In germline, CDR1 is MNHEY, CDR2 SMNVEV (reference sequence). The CDR3 covers 15 residues. CDR3 region: CASSLTRGYNSPLHF. The DNA of the CDR3 is TGTGCCAGCAGTTTAACCAGGGGCTATAATTCACCCCTCCACTTT.

The CDR3 loop is CASTPDRVGGYTF. The CDR3 DNA is TGCGCCAGCACCCCAGATAGGGTAGGCGGCTACACCTTC. The rearrangement links TRBV5-1 to TRBJ1-2; D is unclear. With 6 bases removed from V and 8 bases from J, the gap between germline ends came to 17 bases. The germline CDR1 and CDR2 sequences are SGHRS and YFSETQ. The CDR3 runs to 13 residues.

This chain joins TRBV28 and TRBJ2-6; D gene ambiguous. Per the germline V gene, CDR1 is MDHEN and CDR2 is SYDVKM. Trimming cost V 4 bases and J 0 bases, with 19 bases left between them. The CDR3 extends over 19 amino acids. The CDR3 loop reads CASSSARRTFSSGANVLTF. As DNA, the CDR3 is TGTGCCAGCAGTTCTGCTCGGCGTACCTTTAGCTCTGGGGCCAACGTCCTGACTTTC.

The CDR3 protein is CASSQDRAGNSPLHF. For the CDR3, the DNA is TGCGCCAGCAGCCAGGACAGGGCAGGGAATTCACCCCTCCACTTT. The V gene is TRBV5-1, the J gene TRBJ1-6; 8 positions match TRBD1. Germline-derived CDR1 and CDR2 are SGHRS and YFSETQ. After removal of 4 bases from V and 7 bases from J, the junction contained 7 bases not matched to a gene. This CDR3 spans 15 amino acids.

The V and J genes are TRBV28 and TRBJ2-7, with a possible D match to TRBD1 (6 bases). Germline V gives CDR1 MDHEN, CDR2 SYDVKM. The CDR3 contains 12 residues. The V end was cut by 5 bases, the J end by 3 bases, with 8 bases between. CDR3: CASSTQGYEQYF. DNA for the CDR3: TGTGCCAGCAGTACACAGGGCTACGAGCAGTACTTC.

V usage is TRBV29-1 and J usage is TRBJ1-2; tentatively, D is TRBD1 (5 bases). V was shortened by 6 bases and J by 4 bases, with 15 bases between the two germline ends. The germline gives CDR1 SQVTM, CDR2 ANQGSEA. The CDR3 extends over 13 amino acids. The CDR3 DNA follows: TGCAGCGTGGGAGAGGGGTACGGCTATGGCTACACCTTC. Translating gives CSVGEGYGYGYTF.

V gene TRBV19 combines with J gene TRBJ1-5; D is unresolved. The CDR3 length is 14 residues. V lost 5 bases and J 7 bases, leaving 15 bases between the germline ends. Germline V gives CDR1 LNHDA, CDR2 SQIVND (reference sequence). The CDR3 nucleotides read TGTGCCAGTAGTCCTACAAGAAGTCTCCAGCCCCAGCATTTT. This gives the protein CASSPTRSLQPQHF.

The V and J genes are TRBV19 and TRBJ1-5; D unresolved. Germline V gene data show CDR1 as LNHDA and CDR2 as SQIVND (reference sequence). The CDR3 is made up of 17 amino acids. Trimming removed 0 bases from V and 2 bases from J, with 14 bases in between. The CDR3 DNA follows: TGTGCCAGTAGTATAGATGGAAACATCGATGGCAATCAGCCCCAGCATTTT. Amino acid sequence: CASSIDGNIDGNQPQHF.

This clone was picked up one time. The chain uses TRBV29-1 and TRBJ1-1; D gene unclear. The V end lost 4 bases, the J end lost 1 base, and 10 bases lay between the germline ends. The CDR3 has 13 amino acids. Germline V CDR1 and CDR2: SQVTM, ANQGSEA. The CDR3 nucleotides read TGCAGCGTTGCGGCCACGCCGAACACTGAAGCTTTCTTT. The encoded protein is CSVAATPNTEAFF. The whole variable domain, remainder taken from reference TRBV29-1 and TRBJ1-1, is SAVISQKPSRDICQRGTSLTIQCQVDSQVTMMFWYRQQPGQSLTLIATANQGSEATYESGFVIDKFPISRPNLTFSTLTVSNMSPEDSSIYLCSVAATPNTEAFFGQGTRLTVV.

This clone was observed a handful of times. The chain employs TRBV7-9 and TRBJ1-4, with TRBD1 matching 7 bases. With 5 bases clipped from V and 7 bases from J, the junction kept 1 base outside the gene matches. Germline CDR1 and CDR2: SEHNR and FQNEAQ (reference sequence). The CDR3 length is 12 residues. The CDR3 region has the DNA TGTGCCAGCAGCGGGGACAGTGAAAAACTGTTTTTT. Its protein product is CASSGDSEKLFF.

The rearrangement joins TRBV5-1 to TRBJ2-2; D not certain. Germline V CDR1 and CDR2: SGHRS, YFSETQ. V shed 6 bases and J shed 5 bases, with 8 bases lying between them. This CDR3 is 12 amino acids long. For the CDR3, the DNA is TGCGCCAGCACGAGAGGAACCGGGGAGCTGTTTTTT. As protein: CASTRGTGELFF.

This clone was counted a single time. Distinct nucleotide sequences in the sample also encode this CDR3. V gene TRBV7-9 combines with J gene TRBJ2-7; 7 bases agree with TRBD1. Germline V gene lookup returns CDR1 SEHNR and CDR2 FQNEAQ (reference sequence). The CDR3 runs 14 residues. The V segment lost 4 bases and the J segment 3 bases; nucleotides outside the gene matches: 6. The CDR3 region is CASSSTTGVYEQYF. The CDR3, as DNA: TGTGCCAGCAGCTCGACCACAGGGGTCTACGAGCAGTACTTC. Combining the CDR3 with reference TRBV7-9 and TRBJ2-7 gives the whole variable domain DTGVSQNPRHKITKRGQNVTFRCDPISEHNRLYWYRQTLGQGPEFLTYFQNEAQLEKSRLLSDRFSAERPKGSFSTLEIQRTEQGDSAMYLCASSSTTGVYEQYFGPGTRLTVT.

This chain joins TRBV4-1 and TRBJ1-6, with TRBD1 identical over 8 bases. This CDR3 has 15 amino acids. V gave up 4 bases and J gave up 7 bases; unmatched junction bases: 6. Germline V gene sequence: CDR1 MGHRA, CDR2 YSYEKL. CDR3: CASSRPDRENSPLHF. The CDR3 nucleotides are TGCGCCAGCAGCCGCCCGGACAGGGAAAATTCACCCCTCCACTTT.

The J gene is TRBJ2-5, the V gene TRBV3-1 (or the pseudogene TRBV3-2); D unclear. V shed 0 bases and J shed 10 bases, with 9 bases lying between them. Per germline, CDR1 LGHDT and CDR2 YNNKEL (reference sequence). The CDR3 sequence is 12 residues long. The CDR3 loop reads CASSQDKAYQYF. The DNA of the CDR3 is TGTGCCAGCAGCCAAGATAAGGCATACCAGTACTTC.

The chain uses TRBV24-1 and TRBJ1-5, with D hard to call. This CDR3 comprises 15 residues. CDR1 and CDR2 from the germline V gene are KGHDR and SFDVKD. The ends were cut back, 3 bases at V and 5 bases at J, with 13 bases in the middle. The CDR3 DNA reads TGTGCCACCAGTGATCACACCGGCGGGGATCAGCCCCAGCATTTT. This sequence encodes CATSDHTGGDQPQHF.

The chain uses TRBV16 and TRBJ1-2; D gene ambiguous. The CDR3 has 14 residues. V was cut by 4 bases and J by 8 bases, with 17 bases left in between. Germline V gene lookup returns CDR1 KGHSY and CDR2 FQNENV. In DNA, the CDR3 is TGTGCCAGCAGCCGACTTAATGCTGGCGTGGGCTACACCTTC. Protein sequence: CASSRLNAGVGYTF.